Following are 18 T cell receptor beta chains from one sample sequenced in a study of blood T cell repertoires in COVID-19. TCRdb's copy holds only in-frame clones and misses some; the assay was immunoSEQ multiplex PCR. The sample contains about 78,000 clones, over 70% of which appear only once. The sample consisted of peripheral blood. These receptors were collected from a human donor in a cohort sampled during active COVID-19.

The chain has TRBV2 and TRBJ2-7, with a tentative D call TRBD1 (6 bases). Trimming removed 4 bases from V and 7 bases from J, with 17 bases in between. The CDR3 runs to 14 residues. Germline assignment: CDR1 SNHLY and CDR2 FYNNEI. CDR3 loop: CASSVTGGGGEQYF. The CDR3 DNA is TGTGCCAGCAGTGTGACTGGTGGGGGCGGAGAGCAGTACTTC.

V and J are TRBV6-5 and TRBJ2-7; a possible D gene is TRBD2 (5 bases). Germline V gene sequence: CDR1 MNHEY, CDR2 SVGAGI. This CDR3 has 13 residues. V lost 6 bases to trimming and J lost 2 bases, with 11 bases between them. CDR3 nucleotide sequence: TGTGCCAGCAGGGCGGGCTTCGCCTACGAGCAGTACTTC. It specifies CASRAGFAYEQYF.

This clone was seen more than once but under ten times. In DNA, the CDR3 is TGTGCCAGCAGCTCTAGGAACCTGCCTTACGAGCAGTACTTC. Amino acid sequence: CASSSRNLPYEQYF. This chain links TRBV3-1 (or the pseudogene TRBV3-2) with TRBJ2-7; D is uncertain. Germline V gene data show CDR1 as LGHDT and CDR2 as YNNKEL (reference sequence). The CDR3 runs 14 residues. Trimming removed 5 bases at V and 4 bases at J, with 15 bases between.

The CDR3: CASSPPRPLAGTYEQYF. For the CDR3, the DNA is TGTGCCAGCAGCCCGCCGCGTCCCCTAGCGGGGACCTACGAGCAGTACTTC. This chain links TRBV5-4 with TRBJ2-7, with 9 bases fitting TRBD2. Germline CDR1 and CDR2: SGHNT and YYREEE (reference sequence). The junction had 13 bases not matched to a gene; V was cut back by 4 bases and J by 2 bases. The CDR3 runs to 17 residues.

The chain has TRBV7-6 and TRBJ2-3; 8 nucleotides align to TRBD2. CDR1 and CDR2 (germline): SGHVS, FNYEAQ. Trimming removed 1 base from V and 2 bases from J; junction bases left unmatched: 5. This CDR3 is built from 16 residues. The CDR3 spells CASSLGPAGATDTQYF. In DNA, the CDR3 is TGTGCCAGCAGCTTAGGGCCAGCGGGGGCCACAGATACGCAGTATTTT.

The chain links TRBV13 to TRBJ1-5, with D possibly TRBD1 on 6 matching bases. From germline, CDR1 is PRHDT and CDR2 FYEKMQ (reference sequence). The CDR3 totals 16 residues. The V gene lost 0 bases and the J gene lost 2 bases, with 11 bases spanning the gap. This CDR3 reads CASSLGGARGNQPQHF. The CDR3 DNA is TGTGCCAGCAGCTTAGGGGGGGCAAGGGGCAATCAGCCCCAGCATTTT.

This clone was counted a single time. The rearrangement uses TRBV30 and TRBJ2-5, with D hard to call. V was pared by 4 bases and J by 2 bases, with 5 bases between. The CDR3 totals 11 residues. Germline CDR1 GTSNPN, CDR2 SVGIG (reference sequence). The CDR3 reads CAWTEQETQYF. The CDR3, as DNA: TGTGCCTGGACAGAACAAGAGACCCAGTACTTC.

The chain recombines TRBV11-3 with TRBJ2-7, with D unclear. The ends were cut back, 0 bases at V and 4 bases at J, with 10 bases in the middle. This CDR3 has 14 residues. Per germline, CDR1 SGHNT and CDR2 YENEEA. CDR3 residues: CASSLDRPSYEQYF. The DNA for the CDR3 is TGTGCCAGCAGCTTAGATCGCCCCAGTTACGAGCAGTACTTC.

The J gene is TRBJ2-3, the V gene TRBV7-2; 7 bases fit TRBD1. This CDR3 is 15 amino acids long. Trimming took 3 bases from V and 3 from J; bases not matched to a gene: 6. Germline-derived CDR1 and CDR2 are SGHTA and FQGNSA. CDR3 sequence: CASSLTGFGTDTQYF. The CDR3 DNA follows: TGTGCCAGCAGCTTGACAGGGTTCGGAACAGATACGCAGTATTTT.

The CDR3 spells CASSGTGKGYTF. In DNA, the CDR3 is TGTGCCAGCAGTGGGACAGGGAAAGGCTACACCTTC. The chain combines TRBV25-1 with TRBJ1-2; 8 positions match TRBD1. J gave up 8 bases and V 4 bases, and 3 bases lay outside the gene matches. The CDR3 contains 12 residues. The germline gives CDR1 MGHDK, CDR2 SYGVNS.

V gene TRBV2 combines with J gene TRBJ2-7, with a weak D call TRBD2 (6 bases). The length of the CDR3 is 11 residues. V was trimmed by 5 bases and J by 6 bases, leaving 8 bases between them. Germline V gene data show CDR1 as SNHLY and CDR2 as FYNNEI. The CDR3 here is CASSQGLEQYF. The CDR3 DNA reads TGTGCCAGCAGTCAGGGACTCGAGCAGTACTTC.

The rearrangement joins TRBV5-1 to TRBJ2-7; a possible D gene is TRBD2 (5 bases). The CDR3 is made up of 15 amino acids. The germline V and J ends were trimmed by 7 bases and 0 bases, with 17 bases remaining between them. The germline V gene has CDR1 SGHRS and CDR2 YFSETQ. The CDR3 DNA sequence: TGCGCCAGCCGGCGGTTGAACAGCGGCTCCTACGAGCAGTACTTC. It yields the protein CASRRLNSGSYEQYF. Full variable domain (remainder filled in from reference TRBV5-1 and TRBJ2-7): KAGVTQTPRYLIKTRGQQVTLSCSPISGHRSVSWYQQTPGQGLQFLFEYFSETQRNKGNFPGRFSGRQFSNSRSEMNVSTLELGDSALYLCASRRLNSGSYEQYFGPGTRLTVT.

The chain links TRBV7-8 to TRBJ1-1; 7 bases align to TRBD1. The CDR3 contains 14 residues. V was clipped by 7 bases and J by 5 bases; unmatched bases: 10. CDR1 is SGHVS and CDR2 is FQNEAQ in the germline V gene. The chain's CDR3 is CASTKQGNVTEAFF. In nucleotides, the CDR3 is TGTGCCAGCACCAAACAGGGGAATGTTACTGAAGCTTTCTTT.

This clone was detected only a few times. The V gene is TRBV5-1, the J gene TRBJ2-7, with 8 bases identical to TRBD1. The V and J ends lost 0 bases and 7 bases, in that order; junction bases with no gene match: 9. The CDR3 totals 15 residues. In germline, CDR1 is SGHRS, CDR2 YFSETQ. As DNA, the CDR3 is TGCGCCAGCAGCTTGGTAGGGACAGGCCGATCTGAGCAGTACTTC. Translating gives CASSLVGTGRSEQYF.

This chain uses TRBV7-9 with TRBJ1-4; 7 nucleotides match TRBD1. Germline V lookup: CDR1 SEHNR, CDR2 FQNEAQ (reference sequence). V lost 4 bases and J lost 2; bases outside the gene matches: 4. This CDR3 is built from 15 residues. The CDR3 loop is CASSSQGRTNEKLFF. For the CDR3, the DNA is TGTGCCAGCAGCTCACAGGGGAGGACTAATGAAAAACTGTTTTTT. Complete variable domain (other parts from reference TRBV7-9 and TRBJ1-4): DTGVSQNPRHKITKRGQNVTFRCDPISEHNRLYWYRQTLGQGPEFLTYFQNEAQLEKSRLLSDRFSAERPKGSFSTLEIQRTEQGDSAMYLCASSSQGRTNEKLFFGSGTQLSVL.

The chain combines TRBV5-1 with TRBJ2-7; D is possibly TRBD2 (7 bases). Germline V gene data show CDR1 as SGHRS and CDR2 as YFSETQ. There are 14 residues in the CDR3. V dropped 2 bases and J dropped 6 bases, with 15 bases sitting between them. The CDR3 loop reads CASSFVRGGSEQYF. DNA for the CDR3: TGCGCCAGCAGCTTCGTCAGGGGAGGGTCCGAGCAGTACTTC.

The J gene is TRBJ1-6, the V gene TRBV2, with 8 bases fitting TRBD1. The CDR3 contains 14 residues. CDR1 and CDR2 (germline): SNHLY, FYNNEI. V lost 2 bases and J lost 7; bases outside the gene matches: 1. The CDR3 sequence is CASSENRGNSPLHF. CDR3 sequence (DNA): TGTGCCAGCAGTGAAAACAGGGGGAATTCACCCCTCCACTTT.

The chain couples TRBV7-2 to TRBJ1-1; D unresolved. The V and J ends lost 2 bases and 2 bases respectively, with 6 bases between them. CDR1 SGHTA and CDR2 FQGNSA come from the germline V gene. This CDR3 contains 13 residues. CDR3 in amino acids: CASSLFYNTEAFF. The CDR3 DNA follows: TGTGCCAGCAGCTTATTTTATAACACTGAAGCTTTCTTT.